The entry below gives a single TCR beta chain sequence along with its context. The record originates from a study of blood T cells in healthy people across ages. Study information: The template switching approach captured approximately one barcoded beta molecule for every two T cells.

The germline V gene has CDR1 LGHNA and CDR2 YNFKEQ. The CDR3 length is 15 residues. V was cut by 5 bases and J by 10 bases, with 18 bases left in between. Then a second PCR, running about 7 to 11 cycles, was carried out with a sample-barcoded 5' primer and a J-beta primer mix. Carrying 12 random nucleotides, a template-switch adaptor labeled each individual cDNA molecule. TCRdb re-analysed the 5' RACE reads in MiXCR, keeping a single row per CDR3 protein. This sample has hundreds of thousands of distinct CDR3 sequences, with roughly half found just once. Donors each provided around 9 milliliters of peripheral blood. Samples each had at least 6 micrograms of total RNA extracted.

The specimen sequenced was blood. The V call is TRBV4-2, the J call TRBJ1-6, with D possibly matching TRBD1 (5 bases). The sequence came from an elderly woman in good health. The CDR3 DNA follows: TGTGCCAGCAGCACCACACCGGGACTTAGATCACCCCTCCACTTT. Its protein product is CASSTTPGLRSPLHF.